A selection of T cell receptor beta chains follows, all from one sample in a study of T cells in Graves' hyperthyroidism and ophthalmopathy. TCRdb called the multiplex PCR reads again in MiXCR, with one record for every CDR3 protein. The sample lists roughly 800,000 distinct CDR3 sequences, around 38% occurring once. The specimen was blood. These receptors originate from a man aged 18 to 29 with Graves' hyperthyroidism. The CDR3 runs from the conserved cysteine through the conserved F or W. The order of the fields is D gene, clone size, V gene, J gene, CDR3 protein, CDR3 DNA. D genes are given only for firm matches. Clone size is not always given. Where it is, it says once, few, many or a class for expanded clones.

D: .; size: .; V: TRBV12-3/TRBV12-4; J: TRBJ1-3; CDR3: CASSLMEGNTIYF; DNA: TGTGCCAGCAGTTTAATGGAGGGGAACACCATATATTTT
D: .; size: many; V: TRBV2; J: TRBJ2-2; CDR3: CASSDTERASGELFF; DNA: TGTGCCAGCAGTGATACGGAGCGGGCATCCGGGGAGCTGTTTTTT
D: .; size: few; V: TRBV5-5; J: TRBJ2-2; CDR3: CASDQSGQSNTGELFF; DNA: TGTGCCAGCGACCAGTCGGGGCAGAGTAACACCGGGGAGCTGTTTTTT
D: TRBD2; size: .; V: TRBV11-2; J: TRBJ2-7; CDR3: CASSSLAGASYEQYF; DNA: TGTGCCAGCAGCTCGCTAGCGGGGGCCTCCTACGAGCAGTACTTC
D: .; size: many; V: TRBV7-6; J: TRBJ1-1; CDR3: CASSSSDTEAFF; DNA: TGTGCCAGCAGCTCCAGCGACACTGAAGCTTTCTTT
D: TRBD1; size: .; V: TRBV29-1; J: TRBJ1-2; CDR3: CTEDRGNYGYTF; DNA: TGCACCGAGGACAGGGGGAACTATGGCTACACCTTC
D: .; size: many; V: TRBV7-9; J: TRBJ2-2; CDR3: CASRTGGYGELFF; DNA: TGTGCCAGCAGGACTGGCGGGTACGGGGAGCTGTTTTTT
D: .; size: .; V: TRBV15; J: TRBJ1-2; CDR3: CATSRDASSLDSYGYTF; DNA: TGTGCCACCAGCAGAGATGCCAGCAGCTTAGACAGTTATGGCTACACCTTC
D: .; size: .; V: TRBV7-8; J: TRBJ2-7; CDR3: CASSRQGGVNGQYF; DNA: TGTGCCAGCAGCCGACAGGGAGGGGTCAATGGGCAGTACTTC
D: .; size: few; V: TRBV4-1; J: TRBJ2-7; CDR3: CASSQVHSGSYEQYF; DNA: TGCGCCAGCAGCCAAGTACATAGCGGCTCCTACGAGCAGTACTTC
D: .; size: .; V: TRBV5-8; J: TRBJ2-5; CDR3: CASSLPGPPSTETQYF; DNA: TGTGCCAGCAGCTTACCGGGTCCACCGTCCACGGAGACCCAGTACTTC
D: TRBD1; size: .; V: TRBV3-1; J: TRBJ1-6; CDR3: CASSYRDRYSPLHF; DNA: TGTGCCAGCAGCTACCGGGACAGGTATTCACCCCTCCACTTT
D: TRBD2; size: .; V: TRBV25-1; J: TRBJ2-1; CDR3: CASSEYSGRTTNEQFF; DNA: TGTGCCAGCAGTGAATATAGCGGGAGGACCACCAATGAGCAGTTCTTC
D: .; size: .; V: TRBV12-3/TRBV12-4; J: TRBJ2-7; CDR3: CASSFVGNEQYF; DNA: TGTGCCAGCAGTTTTGTGGGGAACGAGCAGTACTTC
D: .; size: .; V: TRBV12-3/TRBV12-4; J: TRBJ2-7; CDR3: CASSFAGGVGSYEQYF; DNA: TGTGCCAGCAGTTTCGCTGGAGGGGTAGGGTCCTACGAGCAGTACTTC
D: TRBD1; size: few; V: TRBV4-1; J: TRBJ2-5; CDR3: CASSPGQGFQETQYF; DNA: TGCGCCAGCAGCCCAGGACAGGGTTTCCAAGAGACCCAGTACTTC
D: .; size: .; V: TRBV2; J: TRBJ2-7; CDR3: CASTSRQPTSEQYF; DNA: TGTGCCAGCACCTCTAGGCAGCCTACCTCCGAGCAGTACTTC
D: .; size: .; V: TRBV6-5; J: TRBJ1-5; CDR3: CASSPSRGPQHF; DNA: TGTGCCAGCAGTCCCTCCAGGGGGCCCCAGCATTTT
D: .; size: many; V: TRBV25-1; J: TRBJ1-1; CDR3: CASTSGNTEAFF; DNA: TGTGCCAGCACGTCGGGGAACACTGAAGCTTTCTTT
D: .; size: many; V: TRBV29-1; J: TRBJ2-7; CDR3: CSSPGRSSYEQYF; DNA: TGCAGCTCCCCGGGACGGAGCTCCTACGAGCAGTACTTC
D: .; size: many; V: TRBV7-9; J: TRBJ1-1; CDR3: CASTILRNTEAFF; DNA: TGTGCCAGCACCATCCTAAGGAACACTGAAGCTTTCTTT
D: .; size: .; V: TRBV12-3/TRBV12-4; J: TRBJ1-1; CDR3: CASRPQAVAAFF; DNA: TGTGCCAGCAGACCACAGGCAGTGGCGGCTTTCTTT
D: TRBD1; size: .; V: TRBV6-5; J: TRBJ2-7; CDR3: CASSFTDRDSYEQYF; DNA: TGTGCCAGCAGTTTCACAGACAGGGATTCCTACGAGCAGTACTTC